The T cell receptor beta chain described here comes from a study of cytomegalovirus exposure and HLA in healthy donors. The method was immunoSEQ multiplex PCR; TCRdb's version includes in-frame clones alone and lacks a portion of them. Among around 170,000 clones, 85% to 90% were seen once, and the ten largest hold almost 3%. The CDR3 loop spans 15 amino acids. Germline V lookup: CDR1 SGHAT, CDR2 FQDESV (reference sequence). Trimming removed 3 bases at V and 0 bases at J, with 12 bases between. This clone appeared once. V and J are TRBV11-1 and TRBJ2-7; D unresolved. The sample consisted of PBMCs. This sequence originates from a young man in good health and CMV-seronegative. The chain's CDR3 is CASSFQPLSSYEQYF. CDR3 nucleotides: TGTGCCAGCAGCTTTCAACCCCTGAGCTCCTACGAGCAGTACTTC.